Listed below are T cell receptor beta chains from one sample, sequenced in a study of cytomegalovirus exposure and HLA in healthy donors. Assay: immunoSEQ multiplex PCR; the TCRdb copy retains only in-frame clones and omits some. Of some 170,000 clones detected, about 72% appear once; the ten largest clones hold 3% to 4.5%. Sequencing was done on a sample of PBMCs. The receptors were gathered from a man aged 30 to 39 in good health and CMV-seropositive. The conserved cysteine and the conserved F or W are not part of the CDR3 here. Not all rows give a size; the values are once, few, many and, for expanded clones, a class.

J gene,clone size,V gene,CDR3 protein
TRBJ2-7,.,TRBV5-4,ASSVSGVEQY
TRBJ1-4,.,TRBV9,ASSKARANEKLF
TRBJ2-3,.,TRBV11-2,ASSLAAGLAGFDTQY
TRBJ2-5,.,TRBV6-1,ASRFSGGQETQY
TRBJ1-2,.,TRBV30,AWSVKGAGGYT
TRBJ1-2,.,TRBV23-1,ASSPGENSNYGYT
TRBJ2-7,few,TRBV27,ASSFLPGQSYEQY
TRBJ2-2,.,TRBV2,ASSERGRRNTGELF
TRBJ1-3,.,TRBV30,AWITGAGNTIY
TRBJ1-4,.,TRBV9,ASSVGAPATNEKLF
TRBJ2-3,.,TRBV7-9,ASDRGSTDTQY
TRBJ2-7,.,TRBV6-1,ASSEQGVGRRYEQY
TRBJ2-1,once,TRBV10-3,AISESGTGFSEQF
TRBJ2-7,.,TRBV5-1,ASSLGQSSYEQY
TRBJ2-7,.,TRBV18,ASSPTGVSYEQY
TRBJ2-3,.,TRBV9,ASRKPSGGGTDTQY
TRBJ2-3,.,TRBV6-5,ASSRSSGGNTQY